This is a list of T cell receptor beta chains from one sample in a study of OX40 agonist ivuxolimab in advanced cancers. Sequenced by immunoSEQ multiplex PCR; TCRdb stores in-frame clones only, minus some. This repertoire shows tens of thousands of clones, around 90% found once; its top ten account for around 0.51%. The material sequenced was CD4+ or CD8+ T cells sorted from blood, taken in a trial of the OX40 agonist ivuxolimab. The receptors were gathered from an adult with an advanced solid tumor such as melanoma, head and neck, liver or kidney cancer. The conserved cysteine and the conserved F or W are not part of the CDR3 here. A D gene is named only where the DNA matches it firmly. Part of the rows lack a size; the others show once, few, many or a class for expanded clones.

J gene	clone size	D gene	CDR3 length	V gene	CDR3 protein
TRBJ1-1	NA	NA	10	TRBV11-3	ASSLSGTEAF
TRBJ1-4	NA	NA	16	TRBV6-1	ASSDFGTHLATNEKLF
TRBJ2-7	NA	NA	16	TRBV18	ASSPRAGGAGFSYEQY
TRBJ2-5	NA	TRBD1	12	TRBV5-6	ASFHEGQQETQY
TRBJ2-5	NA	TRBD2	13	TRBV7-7	ASSLAGTVFETQY
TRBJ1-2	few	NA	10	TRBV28	ASISGSYGYT
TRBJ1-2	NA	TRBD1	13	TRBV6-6	ASSSPWDRDYGYT
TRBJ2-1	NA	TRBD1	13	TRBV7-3	ASSTADRVGSEQF
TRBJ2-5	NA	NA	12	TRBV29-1	SVAREGGVETQY
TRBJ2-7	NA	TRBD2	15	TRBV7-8	ASSLGASGSRSYEQY
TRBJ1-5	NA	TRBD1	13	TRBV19	ASRLDRGSNQPQH
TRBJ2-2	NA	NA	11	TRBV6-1	ASSVDRTGELF
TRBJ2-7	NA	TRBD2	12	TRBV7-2	ASSLDTSGYEQY
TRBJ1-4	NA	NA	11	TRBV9	ASSVGAGEKLF
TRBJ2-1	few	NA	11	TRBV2	ASSEQGMNEQF
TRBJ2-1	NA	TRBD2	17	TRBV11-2	ASSSGRARLAVRGNEQF
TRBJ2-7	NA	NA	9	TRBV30	AWSVDYEQY
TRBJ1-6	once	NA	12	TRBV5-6	ASSLEGGYSPLH
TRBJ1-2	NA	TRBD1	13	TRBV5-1	ASSLGQGVGYGYT
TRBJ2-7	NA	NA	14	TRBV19	ASSPPPSGRINEQY
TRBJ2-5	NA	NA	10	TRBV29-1	SGGLFQETQY
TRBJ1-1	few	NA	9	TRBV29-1	SVEETAEAF
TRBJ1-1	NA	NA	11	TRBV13	ASSLVPRGEAF
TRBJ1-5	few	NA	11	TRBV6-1	ASSEAGNQPQH
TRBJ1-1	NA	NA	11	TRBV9	ASSVGSNTEAF
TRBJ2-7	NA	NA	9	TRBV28	ASGDRYEQY
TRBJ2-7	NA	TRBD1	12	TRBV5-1	ASSFKGGAYEQY
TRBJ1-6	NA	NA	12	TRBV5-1	ASSDLSGSSPLH
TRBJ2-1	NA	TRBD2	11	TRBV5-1	ASRLAGVNEQF
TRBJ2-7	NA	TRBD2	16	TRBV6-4	ASSDSKTQRDHSYEQY
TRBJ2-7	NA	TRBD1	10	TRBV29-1	SVRDSPYEQY
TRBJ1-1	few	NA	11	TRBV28	ATGRGMNTEAF
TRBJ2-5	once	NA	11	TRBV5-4	ASSPDVAPAQY
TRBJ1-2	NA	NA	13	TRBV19	ASSIYDLGNYGYT
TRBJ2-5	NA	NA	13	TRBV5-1	ASTRAGRVQETQY